This TCR beta chain stems from a study of beta chain features in type 1 diabetes. To note about this clone: No antigen is known for it.

Study-wide results and caveats: All four CD4+ subsets from Type 1 diabetes patients carried moderately but significantly shorter TCRB CDR3s.

This CDR3 is 16 amino acids long. The V gene lost 2 bases and the J gene lost 1 base, with 14 bases spanning the gap. CDR1 is MNHEY, CDR2 SMNVEV, per germline (reference sequence). Expressed TCRB transcripts were sequenced, since all the RNA that had been isolated was reverse transcribed. Only in-frame clones appear in the TCRdb table, and some are missing; sequencing was by immunoSEQ multiplex PCR. Of about 270,000 clones detected, 13% to 15% appear once; the ten largest clones hold about 0.015%. The source of this sequence is a man between 25 and 39 years old with type 1 diabetes. Sequencing was carried out using naive CD4+ T cells from blood. The gene calls are TRBV27 and TRBJ1-1, with D hard to call. The CDR3, as DNA: TGTGCCAGCAGTTTAATCGGGTTTTCCCGGAACACTGAAGCTTTCTTT. Its translation is CASSLIGFSRNTEAFF.